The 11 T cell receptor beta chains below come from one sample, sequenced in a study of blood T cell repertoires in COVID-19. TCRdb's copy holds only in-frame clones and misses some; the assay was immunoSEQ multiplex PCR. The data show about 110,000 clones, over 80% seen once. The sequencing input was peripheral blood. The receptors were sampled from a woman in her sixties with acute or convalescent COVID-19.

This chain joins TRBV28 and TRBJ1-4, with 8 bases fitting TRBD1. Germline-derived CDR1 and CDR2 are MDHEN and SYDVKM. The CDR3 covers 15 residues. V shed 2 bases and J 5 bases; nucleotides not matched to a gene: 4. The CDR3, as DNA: TGTGCCAGCAGTTTACCCCAGGGGGCAAATGAAAAACTGTTTTTT. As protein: CASSLPQGANEKLFF. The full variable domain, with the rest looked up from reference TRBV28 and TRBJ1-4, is DVKVTQSSRYLVKRTGEKVFLECVQDMDHENMFWYRQDPGLGLRLIYFSYDVKMKEKGDIPEGYSVSREKKERFSLILESASTNQTSMYLCASSLPQGANEKLFFGSGTQLSVL.

This CDR3 is CASSEPEITGVGGYTF. For the CDR3, the DNA is TGTGCCAGCAGTGAACCGGAAATCACAGGGGTAGGTGGCTACACCTTC. The gene calls are TRBV25-1 and TRBJ1-2; 7 bases fit TRBD1. Per germline, CDR1 MGHDK and CDR2 SYGVNS. J lost 7 bases, V lost 2 bases, and 13 bases had no gene match. The CDR3 is 16 amino acids.

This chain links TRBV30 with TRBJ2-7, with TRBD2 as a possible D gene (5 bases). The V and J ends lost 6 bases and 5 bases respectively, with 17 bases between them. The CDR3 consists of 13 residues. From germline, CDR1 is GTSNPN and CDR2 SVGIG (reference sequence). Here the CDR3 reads CACQWGVVHEQYF. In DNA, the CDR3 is TGTGCCTGCCAATGGGGAGTAGTGCACGAGCAGTACTTC.

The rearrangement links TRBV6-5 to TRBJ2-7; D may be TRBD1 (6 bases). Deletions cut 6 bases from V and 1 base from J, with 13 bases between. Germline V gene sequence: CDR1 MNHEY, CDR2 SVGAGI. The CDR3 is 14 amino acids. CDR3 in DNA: TGTGCCAGCAGACGGGACACCACGTCCTACGAGCAGTACTTC. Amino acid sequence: CASRRDTTSYEQYF.

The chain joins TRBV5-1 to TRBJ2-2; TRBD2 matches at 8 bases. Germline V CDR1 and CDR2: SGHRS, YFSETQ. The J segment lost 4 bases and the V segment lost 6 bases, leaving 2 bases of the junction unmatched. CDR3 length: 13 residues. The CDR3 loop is CASTGGSTGELFF. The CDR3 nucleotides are TGCGCCAGCACGGGGGGGAGCACCGGGGAGCTGTTTTTT. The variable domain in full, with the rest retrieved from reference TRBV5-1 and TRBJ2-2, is KAGVTQTPRYLIKTRGQQVTLSCSPISGHRSVSWYQQTPGQGLQFLFEYFSETQRNKGNFPGRFSGRQFSNSRSEMNVSTLELGDSALYLCASTGGSTGELFFGEGSRLTVL.

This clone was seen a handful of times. The CDR3 DNA reads as TGCGCCAGCAGTCAAAGGGGGACTAGCGGGAAGGGCTCCTACAATGAGCAGTTCTTC. The encoded protein is CASSQRGTSGKGSYNEQFF. The V and J genes are TRBV23-1 and TRBJ2-1; 13 bases line up with TRBD2. TRBV23-1 is identified as an open reading frame with a role that is uncertain. This CDR3 has 19 amino acids. The junction had 7 bases not matched to a gene; V was cut back by 2 bases and J by 0 bases.

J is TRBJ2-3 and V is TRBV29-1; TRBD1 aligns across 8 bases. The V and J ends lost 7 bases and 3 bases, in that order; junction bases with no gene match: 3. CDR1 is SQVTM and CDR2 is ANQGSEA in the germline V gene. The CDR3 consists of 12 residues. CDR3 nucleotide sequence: TGCAGCGGGGGACAGGAGACAGATACGCAGTATTTT. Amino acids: CSGGQETDTQYF.

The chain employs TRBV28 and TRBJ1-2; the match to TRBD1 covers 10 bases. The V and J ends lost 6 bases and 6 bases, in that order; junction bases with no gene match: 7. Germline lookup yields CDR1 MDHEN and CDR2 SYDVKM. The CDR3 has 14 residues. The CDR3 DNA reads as TGTGCCAGCAGCCGCGACAGGGGGCGGAATGGCTACACCTTC. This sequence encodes CASSRDRGRNGYTF.

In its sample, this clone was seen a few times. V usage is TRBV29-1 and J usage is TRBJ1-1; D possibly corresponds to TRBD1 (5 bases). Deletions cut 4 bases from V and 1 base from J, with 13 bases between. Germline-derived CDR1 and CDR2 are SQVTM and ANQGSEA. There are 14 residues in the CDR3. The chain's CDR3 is CSVGLGRSNTEAFF. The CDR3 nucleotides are TGCAGCGTTGGCTTGGGGCGATCGAACACTGAAGCTTTCTTT.

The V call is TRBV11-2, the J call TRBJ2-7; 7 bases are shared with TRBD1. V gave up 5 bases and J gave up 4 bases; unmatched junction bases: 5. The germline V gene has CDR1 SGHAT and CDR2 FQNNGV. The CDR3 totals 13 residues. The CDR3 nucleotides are TGTGCCAGCAGCCGACAGGGCGGGTACGAGCAGTACTTC. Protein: CASSRQGGYEQYF.

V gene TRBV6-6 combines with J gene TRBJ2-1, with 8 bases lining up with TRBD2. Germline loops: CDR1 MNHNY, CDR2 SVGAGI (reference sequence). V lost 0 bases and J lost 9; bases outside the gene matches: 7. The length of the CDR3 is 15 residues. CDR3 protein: CASSYSGTRGGEQFF. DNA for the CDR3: TGTGCCAGCAGTTACTCGGGGACTAGAGGGGGTGAGCAGTTCTTC.